This section outlines one TCR beta chain sequence together with its context. The sample is drawn from a study of blood T cell repertoires in COVID-19. Turning to the study itself: Spain, Italy and the United States supplied samples that represented acute and convalescent COVID-19. The cDNA or gDNA used as material had been derived from T cells, B-cell-depleted T cells, or PBMCs.

In the study's own analysis: The assay estimated nucleated cells by amplifying reference gene primers. Clones were sequenced by immunoSEQ multiplex PCR, and TCRdb holds only the in-frame ones, with some missing. V and J calls and clone size are given by that table; D and trimming were obtained from the DNA. The sample records around 58,000 clones, 80% to 90% being singletons. The trim removed 8 bases at V and 5 bases at J, leaving 4 bases unmatched. The CDR3 is made up of 12 amino acids. Per germline, CDR1 SEHNR and CDR2 FQNEAQ (reference sequence). The TCR comes from a human donor in a cohort sampled during active COVID-19. What was sequenced was peripheral blood. J is TRBJ2-5 and V is TRBV7-9, with TRBD1 identical over 8 bases. The CDR3 DNA reads TGTGCCAGCGGACAGGGACAGGAGACCCAGTACTTC. This translates into CASGQGQETQYF.